This T cell receptor (beta chain) was recovered during a study of PD-1 blockade in classical Hodgkin lymphoma. V dropped 4 bases and J dropped 6 bases, with 10 bases sitting between them. Germline assignment: CDR1 SEHNR and CDR2 FQNEAQ (reference sequence). This CDR3 has 13 amino acids. TCRdb's table, derived via immunoSEQ multiplex PCR, lists solely in-frame clones and lacks some. The repertoire has under 20,000 clones, roughly 80% of them found once; the top ten carry approximately 6%. Turning to this clone: Its antigen remains unknown.

Study outcomes and limitations: The CD4+ diversity rise by C4D1 was clearest in complete responders. Similar baseline diversity was found in complete responders and newly diagnosed patients. Newly diagnosed patients had baseline TCR diversity that was reportedly lower than that of healthy donors. Reasons behind the repertoire differences stay unclear, perhaps disease activity or earlier therapy.

In every patient, relapse followed autologous stem cell transplantation, while exposure to brentuximab vedotin differed. The receptor was derived from a human donor with classical Hodgkin lymphoma. The sample in question was peripheral blood mononuclear cells (PBMCs), obtained at baseline. The chain carries TRBV7-9 and TRBJ1-5; TRBD1 might be the D (5 bases). The CDR3 region has the DNA TGTGCCAGCAGCTCCGAGGGGAGTCAGCCCCAGCATTTT. It encodes CASSSEGSQPQHF.